One sample yielded the 9 T cell receptor beta chains listed below, sequenced in a study of blood T cell repertoires in COVID-19. Sequencing was performed with immunoSEQ multiplex PCR; in TCRdb, only in-frame clones are kept and a portion is missing. The repertoire holds a few hundred thousand clones, 70% to 90% seen once, with around 4% in the top ten. Sequencing used peripheral blood. The source of these receptors is a woman in her 50s with active or convalescent COVID-19.

CDR3 sequence (DNA): TGTGCCAGCAGGCCGGGGGCGGGAGTGGGAAATGAGCAGTTCTTC. It yields the protein CASRPGAGVGNEQFF. This chain uses TRBV28 with TRBJ2-1; the D gene is possibly TRBD2 (7 bases). Germline CDR1 reads MDHEN; CDR2 reads SYDVKM. The CDR3 runs to 15 residues. Trimming left V 6 bases short and J 7 bases short, with 19 bases between.

This clone has a single count. The rearrangement links TRBV5-4 to TRBJ1-2, with TRBD1 matching 7 bases. CDR3 length equals 12 residues. The trim removed 10 bases at V and 4 bases at J, leaving 7 bases unmatched. Germline V gives CDR1 SGHNT, CDR2 YYREEE (reference sequence). CDR3: CASSGGSYGYTF. CDR3 nucleotides: TGTGCCTCATCAGGGGGTAGCTATGGCTACACCTTC.

The V and J genes are TRBV15 and TRBJ1-2; no clear D. The CDR3 covers 16 residues. Germline CDR1 is LNHNV and CDR2 is YYDKDF (reference sequence). Deletions cut 1 base from V and 8 bases from J, with 20 bases between. In nucleotides, the CDR3 is TGTGCCACCAGCAGAGTTAAGGGATTACGGGCGGGAGGCTACACCTTC. It encodes CATSRVKGLRAGGYTF.

This chain links TRBV18 with TRBJ2-7, with TRBD2 identical over 7 bases. CDR3 length: 15 amino acids. Germline-derived CDR1 and CDR2 are KGHSH and LQKENI. With V trimmed by 0 bases and J by 4 bases, 6 bases remained unmatched. In nucleotides, the CDR3 is TGTGCCAGCTCACCACCGGGCGGGAGTAGGTACGAGCAGTACTTC. Its translation: CASSPPGGSRYEQYF.

This clone appeared a single time. Here the CDR3 DNA reads TGCGCCAGCAGCTTGGTGGTGGAGAGCACAGATACGCAGTATTTT. Residues: CASSLVVESTDTQYF. The chain couples TRBV5-1 to TRBJ2-3; D is ambiguous. Germline-derived CDR1 and CDR2 are SGHRS and YFSETQ. The CDR3 runs to 15 residues. Trimming cost V 0 bases and J 0 bases, with 8 bases left between them.

The chain links TRBV27 to TRBJ1-2, with D tentatively TRBD1 (6 bases). CDR1 and CDR2 from the germline V gene are MNHEY and SMNVEV (reference sequence). CDR3 size: 14 residues. Deletions cut 6 bases from V and 5 bases from J, with 16 bases between. The CDR3 nucleotides are TGTGCCAGCAGGGAGGGGGGGACACCATATGGCTACACCTTC. Translated, it gives CASREGGTPYGYTF.

The J gene is TRBJ1-1, the V gene TRBV2; TRBD1 matches at 10 bases. The J segment lost 5 bases and the V segment lost 6 bases, leaving 6 bases of the junction unmatched. The CDR3 is 14 amino acids. Germline values: CDR1 SNHLY, CDR2 FYNNEI. CDR3 residues: CASRLGQGRTEAFF. CDR3 coding DNA: TGTGCCAGCAGATTGGGACAGGGGAGGACTGAAGCTTTCTTT.

This chain uses TRBV28 with TRBJ2-4, with 7 positions matching TRBD1. The CDR3 contains 15 residues. V gave up 6 bases and J gave up 6 bases; unmatched junction bases: 11. CDR1 is MDHEN, CDR2 SYDVKM, per germline. The CDR3 sequence: CASSSGQGVPNIQYF. The DNA for the CDR3 is TGTGCCAGCAGCTCAGGGCAGGGGGTCCCAAACATTCAGTACTTC.

J is TRBJ2-4 and V is TRBV7-2; D gene unclear. Trimming removed 1 base from V and 1 base from J, with 17 bases in between. CDR1 SGHTA and CDR2 FQGNSA come from the germline V gene. This CDR3 has 18 residues. The CDR3 region has the DNA TGTGCCAGCAGCTTAGGTTTGGAACTCCCTAGGGCCAAAAACATTCAGTACTTC. Protein sequence: CASSLGLELPRAKNIQYF.